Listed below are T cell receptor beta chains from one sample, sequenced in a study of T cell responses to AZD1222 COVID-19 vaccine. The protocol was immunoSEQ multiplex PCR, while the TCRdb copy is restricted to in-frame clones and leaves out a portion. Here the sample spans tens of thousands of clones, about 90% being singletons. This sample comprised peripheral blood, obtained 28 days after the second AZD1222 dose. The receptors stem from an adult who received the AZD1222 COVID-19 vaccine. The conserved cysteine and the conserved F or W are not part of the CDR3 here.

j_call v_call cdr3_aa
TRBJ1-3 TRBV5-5 ASSLVVGGNTIY
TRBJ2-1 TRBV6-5 ASSPHSLSYNEQF
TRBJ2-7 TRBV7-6 ASSLTAGEFYEQY
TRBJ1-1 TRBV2 ASSQTGRDTEAF
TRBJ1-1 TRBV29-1 SVRYSTEAF
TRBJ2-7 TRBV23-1 ASSGISGTHEQY
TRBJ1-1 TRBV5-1 ASSNLMGTEAF
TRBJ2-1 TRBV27 ASSFTGTSPYNEQF
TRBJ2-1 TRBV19 ASSISGSTRDEQF
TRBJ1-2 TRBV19 ASLDRRSYGYT
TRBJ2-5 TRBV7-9 ASSLTSWAQETQY
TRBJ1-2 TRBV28 ASSLEFYGYT
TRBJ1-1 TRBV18 ASSPPGAGGAHTEAF
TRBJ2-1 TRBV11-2 ASSLAAGGYNEQF
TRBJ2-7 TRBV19 ASRGGSSYEQY
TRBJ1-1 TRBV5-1 ASSPLHGREAF
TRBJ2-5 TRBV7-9 ASSLAEGNQY
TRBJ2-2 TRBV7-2 ASSSDRTTGELF
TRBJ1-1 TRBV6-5 ASRLTGGNTEAF
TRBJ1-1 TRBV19 ASSRGWDTEAF
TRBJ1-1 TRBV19 ASRDKNTEAF
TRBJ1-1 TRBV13 ASSPERGRAF
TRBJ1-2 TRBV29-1 SLPGQGLTGYT
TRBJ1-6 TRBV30 AWTRDFSNSPLH
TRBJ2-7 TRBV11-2 ASSLDRSGAYEQY
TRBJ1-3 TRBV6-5 ASSPDSGNTIY
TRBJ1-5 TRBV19 ASSRAGSNQPQH
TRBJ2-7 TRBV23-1 ASSQEGTYEQY